The 32 T cell receptor beta chains in this list originate from one sample, sequenced in a study of blood T cell repertoires in COVID-19. The assay was immunoSEQ multiplex PCR, and TCRdb's table has in-frame clones only and misses some. Among about 240,000 clones listed, approximately 86% were seen once. What was sequenced was peripheral blood. The origin of the receptors is a man between 60 and 70 years old who had recovered from COVID-19.

J is TRBJ2-2 and V is TRBV7-8; D is perhaps TRBD2 (5 bases). The CDR3 covers 18 residues. Trimming cost V 4 bases and J 6 bases, with 24 bases left between them. Germline CDR1 SGHVS, CDR2 FQNEAQ. The CDR3 nucleotides are TGTGCCAGCAGCTCACCCTATAGCGAAGTTGTGCGTTCCGGGGAGCTGTTTTTT. Its translation is CASSSPYSEVVRSGELFF.

The chain carries TRBV7-9 and TRBJ2-2; 9 bases fit TRBD1. V was clipped by 5 bases and J by 6 bases; unmatched bases: 10. CDR1 and CDR2 (germline): SEHNR, FQNEAQ (reference sequence). The CDR3 spans 16 residues. CDR3 sequence: CASSLFRDRASGELFF. In DNA form, the CDR3 reads TGTGCCAGCAGCCTATTCCGGGACAGGGCGTCCGGGGAGCTGTTTTTT.

The chain has TRBV5-1 and TRBJ2-1, with D uncertain. The CDR3 length is 15 residues. Germline CDR1 is SGHRS and CDR2 is YFSETQ. V was shortened by 2 bases and J by 9 bases, with 18 bases between the two germline ends. CDR3 coding DNA: TGCGCCAGCAGCTTACAAAAAATACGACTGGGTGAGCAGTTCTTC. Translating it yields CASSLQKIRLGEQFF.

V gene TRBV5-1 combines with J gene TRBJ2-7; possible D gene TRBD2, 6 bases. Looked up from germline, CDR1 is SGHRS and CDR2 is YFSETQ. The CDR3 contains 11 residues. The germline V and J ends were trimmed by 6 bases and 7 bases, with 11 bases remaining between them. DNA for the CDR3: TGCGCCAGCACCCGCGGGATGGAGCAGTACTTC. Translated, it gives CASTRGMEQYF.

The count of this clone is one. At the DNA level, this CDR3 is encoded by other sequences in the same sample as well. The rearrangement joins TRBV12-3 or TRBV12-4 to TRBJ2-7; possible D gene TRBD1, 6 bases. The CDR3 contains 12 residues. The V end was cut by 5 bases, the J end by 2 bases, with 7 bases between. This CDR3 reads CASSRDTYEQYF. The CDR3 region has the DNA TGTGCCAGCAGTCGGGACACCTACGAGCAGTACTTC.

This sequence joins TRBV20-1 and TRBJ2-1; D is uncertain. The germline V and J ends were trimmed by 3 bases and 8 bases, with 11 bases remaining between them. CDR1 and CDR2 (germline): DFQATT, SNEGSKA (reference sequence). There are 12 residues in the CDR3. In DNA form, the CDR3 reads TGCAGTGCTAGTAACTATATCCATGAGCAGTTCTTC. This gives the protein CSASNYIHEQFF.

The CDR3 DNA reads TGTGCCAGCAGTGCACAGGATTATGGCTACACCTTC. Translation: CASSAQDYGYTF. The J gene is TRBJ1-2, the V gene TRBV28, with D possibly TRBD1 on 5 matching bases. CDR1 is MDHEN and CDR2 is SYDVKM in the germline V gene. The V end lost 5 bases, the J end lost 5 bases, and 9 bases lay between the germline ends. CDR3 length: 12 amino acids.

This chain connects TRBV18 to TRBJ1-3, with 8 bases aligning to TRBD1. The trim removed 6 bases at V and 2 bases at J, leaving 9 bases unmatched. The germline gives CDR1 KGHSH, CDR2 LQKENI. The CDR3 has 16 amino acids. CDR3 residues: CASSPTGGFPGNTIYF. Here the CDR3 DNA reads TGTGCCAGCTCCCCCACAGGGGGTTTCCCTGGAAACACCATATATTTT.

The rearrangement uses TRBV19 and TRBJ2-3; weak D call: TRBD2 (7 bases). The germline V gene encodes CDR1 LNHDA and CDR2 SQIVND (reference sequence). CDR3 size: 16 residues. The V gene lost 8 bases and the J gene lost 3 bases, with 21 bases spanning the gap. The CDR3 reads CASGGRGDLETDTQYF. The CDR3 region has the DNA TGTGCCAGTGGGGGGAGGGGGGACCTGGAAACAGATACGCAGTATTTT.

The chain has TRBV18 and TRBJ2-3; 7 bases are shared with TRBD2. There are 18 residues in the CDR3. Germline V gene lookup returns CDR1 KGHSH and CDR2 LQKENI. J lost 7 bases, V lost 3 bases, and 19 bases had no gene match. The CDR3 bases are TGTGCCAGCTCACCCCGGGGAGGGCAGGACTCCACAGATCATACGCAGTATTTT. It codes for CASSPRGGQDSTDHTQYF.

V and J are TRBV7-6 and TRBJ1-1, with 8 bases lining up with TRBD1. Trimming took 2 bases from V and 4 from J; bases not matched to a gene: 3. The CDR3 contains 14 residues. Germline V gene lookup returns CDR1 SGHVS and CDR2 FNYEAQ. The CDR3 reads CASSLTGGATEAFF. The CDR3 nucleotides are TGTGCCAGCAGCTTAACAGGGGGGGCCACTGAAGCTTTCTTT.

This chain connects TRBV18 to TRBJ1-6, with TRBD1 as a possible D gene (5 bases). The CDR3 extends over 17 amino acids. Germline loops: CDR1 KGHSH, CDR2 LQKENI. V was shortened by 2 bases and J by 5 bases, with 16 bases between the two germline ends. CDR3 coding DNA: TGTGCCAGCTCACCAGATGCCCTGGGACTGAATAATTCACCCCTCCACTTT. Protein sequence: CASSPDALGLNNSPLHF. The full variable domain, its missing parts supplied by reference TRBV18 and TRBJ1-6, is NAGVMQNPRHLVRRRGQEARLRCSPMKGHSHVYWYRQLPEEGLKFMVYLQKENIIDESGMPKERFSAEFPKEGPSILRIQQVVRGDSAAYFCASSPDALGLNNSPLHFGNGTRLTVT.

A single count supports this clone. This chain uses TRBV10-3 with TRBJ1-1; no definite D call. Trimming left V 0 bases short and J 3 bases short, with 11 bases between. The CDR3 is 15 amino acids. Germline lookup yields CDR1 ENHRY and CDR2 SYGVKD. CDR3 nucleotides: TGTGCCATCAGTGAGTCGCCCGGGAAGGACACTGAAGCTTTCTTT. This gives the protein CAISESPGKDTEAFF.

This chain uses TRBV10-3 with TRBJ2-7; perhaps TRBD2 as D (5 bases). Germline-derived CDR1 and CDR2 are ENHRY and SYGVKD. There are 14 residues in the CDR3. The V end lost 2 bases, the J end lost 2 bases, and 10 bases lay between the germline ends. CDR3 sequence (DNA): TGTGCCATCAGTGAGGGTACGGGGACCTACGAGCAGTACTTC. This codes for CAISEGTGTYEQYF.

V is TRBV7-8 and J is TRBJ2-3; maybe TRBD2 (6 bases). V gave up 3 bases and J gave up 11 bases, with 27 bases separating them. This CDR3 has 17 residues. The V gene's germline CDR1 is SGHVS and CDR2 FQNEAQ. DNA of the CDR3: TGTGCCAGCAGCTTTTGGGGTAGGGACTTCCCTCACCGGGGGCAGTATTTT. Amino acid sequence: CASSFWGRDFPHRGQYF. Combining the CDR3 with reference TRBV7-8 and TRBJ2-3 gives the whole variable domain GAGVSQSPRYKVAKRGQDVALRCDPISGHVSLFWYQQALGQGPEFLTYFQNEAQLDKSGLPSDRFFAERPEGSVSTLKIQRTQQEDSAVYLCASSFWGRDFPHRGQYFGPGTRLTVL.

The chain employs TRBV11-2 and TRBJ2-3; D gene unclear. The V gene lost 4 bases and the J gene lost 7 bases, with 3 bases spanning the gap. Germline V gene lookup returns CDR1 SGHAT and CDR2 FQNNGV. There are 10 residues in the CDR3. Here the CDR3 reads CASSSYTQYF. The CDR3 coding sequence is TGTGCCAGCAGCTCATATACGCAGTATTTT. The full variable domain, its missing parts supplied by reference TRBV11-2 and TRBJ2-3, is EAGVAQSPRYKIIEKRQSVAFWCNPISGHATLYWYQQILGQGPKLLIQFQNNGVVDDSQLPKDRFSAERLKGVDSTLKIQPAKLEDSAVYLCASSSYTQYFGPGTRLTVL.

V usage is TRBV10-1 and J usage is TRBJ1-6; TRBD1 might be the D (5 bases). The CDR3 has 13 amino acids. V gave up 2 bases and J gave up 10 bases, with 9 bases separating them. Germline assignment: CDR1 WNHNN and CDR2 SYGVQD (reference sequence). The CDR3 DNA reads as TGCGCCAGCAGTGAGCAGCGGGACTCACCCCTCCACTTT. Translation gives CASSEQRDSPLHF.

The chain has TRBV6-5 and TRBJ2-2, with a possible D match to TRBD2 (5 bases). The CDR3 spans 15 residues. V gave up 7 bases and J gave up 5 bases, with 17 bases separating them. Germline CDR1 reads MNHEY; CDR2 reads SVGAGI. The DNA of the CDR3 is TGTGCCAGCACACCAGGCGGACTCCCGACCGGGGAGCTGTTTTTT. Translation: CASTPGGLPTGELFF.

This chain uses TRBV5-1 with TRBJ2-2; tentative D call: TRBD1 (8 bases). The CDR3 has 14 residues. Germline CDR1 is SGHRS and CDR2 is YFSETQ. V was pared by 4 bases and J by 7 bases, with 14 bases between. CDR3 amino acids: CASSPDREGGELFF. Written as DNA, the CDR3 is TGCGCCAGCAGCCCGGACAGGGAGGGCGGGGAGCTGTTTTTT.

This rearrangement joins TRBV6-6 to TRBJ1-4, with a weak D call TRBD1 (5 bases). Trimming left V 2 bases short and J 4 bases short, with 8 bases between. The CDR3 covers 14 residues. Looked up from germline, CDR1 is MNHNY and CDR2 is SVGAGI (reference sequence). CDR3 sequence: CASSYRGLNEKLFF. The CDR3 nucleotides are TGTGCCAGCAGTTACCGGGGACTTAATGAAAAACTGTTTTTT.

There are a few counts of this clone. The V and J genes are TRBV9 and TRBJ2-7; D is perhaps TRBD1 (5 bases). Trimming stripped 4 bases from V and 4 bases from J, with 12 bases between. The CDR3 length is 13 residues. Germline CDR1 SGDLS, CDR2 YYNGEE. DNA for the CDR3: TGTGCCAGCAGCCCTGGGGCGGAGTACGAGCAGTACTTC. As protein: CASSPGAEYEQYF.

The chain has TRBV6-1 and TRBJ1-1, with D perhaps TRBD1 (6 bases). This CDR3 is built from 14 residues. Looked up from germline, CDR1 is MNHNS and CDR2 is SASEGT. Deletions cut 3 bases from V and 4 bases from J, with 12 bases between. The CDR3: CASSDQGWSTEAFF. DNA of the CDR3: TGTGCCAGCAGTGATCAGGGGTGGAGCACTGAAGCTTTCTTT.

V is TRBV5-4 and J is TRBJ2-5; D is perhaps TRBD2 (5 bases). CDR1 is SGHNT, CDR2 YYREEE, per germline (reference sequence). The CDR3 length is 13 residues. Trimming removed 4 bases from V and 4 bases from J, with 11 bases in between. The CDR3: CASSGGRGETQYF. The CDR3 region has the DNA TGTGCCAGCAGCGGAGGACGCGGAGAGACCCAGTACTTC.

This clone has a handful of counts. The V and J genes are TRBV7-8 and TRBJ2-1; 9 positions agree with TRBD1. The CDR3 is made up of 15 amino acids. Germline V CDR1 and CDR2: SGHVS, FQNEAQ. J lost 9 bases, V lost 5 bases, and 11 bases had no gene match. CDR3 sequence (DNA): TGTGCCAGCAGCGCTAACCCCACACAGGGGGCTGAGCAGTTCTTC. This codes for CASSANPTQGAEQFF.

The genes are TRBV5-6 and TRBJ2-3; 9 nucleotides match TRBD2. V trimming: 0 bases; J trimming: 2 bases; junction bases outside the gene matches: 13. The germline CDR1 and CDR2 sequences are SGHDT and YYEEEE. CDR3 length equals 19 residues. CDR3 nucleotides: TGTGCCAGCAGCTTGGAGGGGACATTCGCGGGGGGGACCACAGATACGCAGTATTTT. Residues: CASSLEGTFAGGTTDTQYF.

In DNA form, the CDR3 reads TGTGCCAGCAGTGAAAGGTTAAGCGGGGGAGGCGCCTACGAGCAGTACTTC. Its protein is CASSERLSGGGAYEQYF. This rearrangement joins TRBV6-1 to TRBJ2-7; 8 nucleotides align to TRBD2. Trimming at V came to 2 bases and at J to 2 bases, leaving 11 bases not matched to a gene. The germline V gene has CDR1 MNHNS and CDR2 SASEGT. The CDR3 has 17 residues.

The rearrangement uses TRBV6-5 and TRBJ1-2; D gene uncertain. The germline V gene has CDR1 MNHEY and CDR2 SVGAGI. The V end was cut by 6 bases, the J end by 3 bases, with 11 bases between. The CDR3 totals 13 residues. The CDR3 spells CASSPDIHYGYTF. The CDR3 bases are TGTGCCAGCAGCCCCGACATTCACTATGGCTACACCTTC.

This chain uses TRBV3-1 (or the pseudogene TRBV3-2) with TRBJ1-5, with 10 bases fitting TRBD1. The V segment lost 5 bases and the J segment 2 bases; nucleotides outside the gene matches: 0. Germline V gene data show CDR1 as LGHDT and CDR2 as YNNKEL (reference sequence). CDR3 length: 14 amino acids. The CDR3 coding sequence is TGTGCCAGCAGCGGGACAGGGGGCAATCAGCCCCAGCATTTT. Translation gives CASSGTGGNQPQHF.

V is TRBV28 and J is TRBJ1-3, with 11 bases aligning to TRBD1. The CDR3 sequence is 19 residues long. The J segment lost 3 bases and the V segment lost 5 bases, leaving 15 bases of the junction unmatched. CDR1 MDHEN and CDR2 SYDVKM come from the germline V gene. In DNA form, the CDR3 reads TGTGCCAGCAGTGACTTTCCGGGACAGGGGGATCAGTATGGAAACACCATATATTTT. The encoded protein is CASSDFPGQGDQYGNTIYF.

The V gene is TRBV4-1, the J gene TRBJ2-5, with 7 bases fitting TRBD1. Per the germline V gene, CDR1 is MGHRA and CDR2 is YSYEKL. V lost 4 bases and J lost 2; bases outside the gene matches: 7. The CDR3 has 15 amino acids. Here the CDR3 DNA reads TGCGCCAGCAGCCGAACCCCGGGACAGCAAGAGACCCAGTACTTC. Translated: CASSRTPGQQETQYF.

V and J are TRBV11-3 and TRBJ2-3, with TRBD1 matching 7 bases. The CDR3 spans 15 residues. The V and J ends lost 4 bases and 3 bases, in that order; junction bases with no gene match: 7. CDR1 and CDR2 (germline): SGHNT, YENEEA. The CDR3 coding sequence is TGTGCCAGCAGCTCCTCATGGGACAGAACAGATACGCAGTATTTT. Translating gives CASSSSWDRTDTQYF.

The J gene is TRBJ2-5, the V gene TRBV5-1; TRBD2 agrees at 10 bases. The CDR3 spans 15 residues. V dropped 4 bases and J dropped 6; count of bases not matched to a gene: 9. The germline V gene has CDR1 SGHRS and CDR2 YFSETQ. The CDR3 region is CASSPPSGGVKTQYF. The CDR3, as DNA: TGCGCCAGCAGCCCCCCCAGCGGGGGGGTTAAGACCCAGTACTTC.